This section outlines one TCR beta chain sequence together with its context. The target antigen is unknown. The data were obtained in a study of response to subunit inactivated influenza vaccine. Germline V CDR1 and CDR2: MNHNS, SASEGT. V gave up 6 bases and J gave up 0 bases; unmatched junction bases: 4. There are 16 residues in the CDR3. One entry per CDR3 protein results from TCRdb running MiXCR on the RT-PCR reads. The sample consists of 300,000 to 350,000 distinct CDR3 sequences, approximately 23% of them appearing once. General observations from the study: Authors suggested few new T cells are recruited by each seasonal influenza vaccination.

This receptor was identified in a man between 50 and 75 years old who received an inactivated influenza vaccine. This specimen was PBMCs from blood, taken 21 months after vaccination. The rearrangement uses TRBV6-1 and TRBJ2-3; the match to TRBD2 covers 12 bases. CDR3 residues: CASRDGTSGSTDTQYF. CDR3 coding DNA: TGTGCCAGCAGAGACGGGACTAGCGGGAGCACAGATACGCAGTATTTT.